One and the same sample provided the 22 T cell receptor beta chains below, sequenced in a study of T-cell reconstitution after alpha-beta-depleted transplantation in children. Preparation of the TCRbeta library used unique molecular identifiers. TCRdb itself ran the PCR reads through MiXCR, one entry per CDR3 protein. The table has around 94,000 distinct CDR3 sequences, roughly 7.1% seen once. Material: PBMCs, obtained before TCRalphabeta/CD19-depleted stem cell transplant. The receptors come from a boy between 2 and 10 years old with acute lymphoblastic leukemia, due to receive a stem cell transplant.

The V gene is TRBV28, the J gene TRBJ1-4; weak D call: TRBD1 (5 bases). Per germline, CDR1 MDHEN and CDR2 SYDVKM. The CDR3 is made up of 16 amino acids. Trimming removed 5 bases at V and 3 bases at J, with 16 bases between. The DNA of the CDR3 is TGTGCCAGCAGTGTGTGGGGCGGGTCCCCTAATGAAAAACTGTTTTTT. This codes for CASSVWGGSPNEKLFF.

The chain combines TRBV12-3 or TRBV12-4 with TRBJ2-1; D call uncertain. The V end lost 7 bases, the J end lost 3 bases, and 13 bases lay between the germline ends. CDR3 size: 14 residues. The CDR3 DNA reads as TGTGCCAGCACCCGACCAGCGCACTACAATGAGCAGTTCTTC. This encodes CASTRPAHYNEQFF.

This clonotype was seen more than once but under ten times. The genes are TRBV5-6 and TRBJ1-1; possible D gene TRBD1, 6 bases. CDR3 length: 15 amino acids. Looked up from germline, CDR1 is SGHDT and CDR2 is YYEEEE. Trimming cost V 0 bases and J 6 bases, with 15 bases left between them. The CDR3 sequence: CASSLAGRGESEAFF. CDR3 in DNA: TGTGCCAGCAGCTTGGCCGGCAGGGGTGAGTCTGAAGCTTTCTTT.

This clonotype was seen just once. The rearrangement uses TRBV11-2 and TRBJ2-7; unclear D gene. V was clipped by 0 bases and J by 1 base, with 13 bases between them. CDR1 is SGHAT and CDR2 is FQNNGV in the germline V gene. The CDR3 extends over 16 amino acids. The CDR3 spells CASSLDRAVLSYEQYF. The CDR3 nucleotides are TGTGCCAGCAGCTTAGATCGGGCAGTTCTATCCTACGAGCAGTACTTC.

The gene calls are TRBV20-1 and TRBJ2-5; 8 bases agree with TRBD2. Per the germline V gene, CDR1 is DFQATT and CDR2 is SNEGSKA (reference sequence). The CDR3 is made up of 12 amino acids. Trimming took 4 bases from V and 4 from J; bases not matched to a gene: 2. CDR3 sequence reads: CSAIAGPETQYF. CDR3 DNA sequence: TGCAGTGCTATAGCGGGGCCAGAGACCCAGTACTTC.

This clonotype came up a few times. The genes are TRBV5-4 and TRBJ2-7, with a tentative D call TRBD1 (6 bases). CDR1 and CDR2 (germline): SGHNT, YYREEE (reference sequence). There are 16 residues in the CDR3. V lost 1 base and J 0 bases, leaving 14 bases between the germline ends. The CDR3 region has the DNA TGTGCCAGCAGCTTGTTGTTGGGGGCGAGCTCCTACGAGCAGTACTTC. It is translated as CASSLLLGASSYEQYF.

The sample holds a few counts of this clonotype. This rearrangement joins TRBV20-1 to TRBJ1-2; a weak D match, TRBD1 (5 bases). Germline-derived CDR1 and CDR2 are DFQATT and SNEGSKA (reference sequence). This CDR3 contains 12 residues. Trimming stripped 7 bases from V and 4 bases from J, with 13 bases between. The CDR3, as DNA: TGCAGTGTTGGCAGGGCGTCCTATGGCTACACCTTC. Its protein product is CSVGRASYGYTF.

This clonotype was picked up many times. The rearrangement uses TRBV20-1 and TRBJ1-1; D remains ambiguous. The CDR3 extends over 14 amino acids. V lost 0 bases to trimming and J lost 3 bases, with 11 bases between them. Germline assignment: CDR1 DFQATT and CDR2 SNEGSKA (reference sequence). The CDR3 loop reads CSARDLVSDTEAFF. DNA for the CDR3: TGCAGTGCTAGAGATCTGGTTTCCGACACTGAAGCTTTCTTT.

The chain has TRBV12-3 or TRBV12-4 and TRBJ2-5, with D uncertain. V gave up 2 bases and J gave up 2 bases, with 9 bases separating them. This CDR3 contains 14 residues. The CDR3 sequence: CASSLRTSQETQYF. The CDR3 DNA reads as TGTGCCAGCAGTTTAAGAACATCTCAAGAGACCCAGTACTTC.

This clonotype was detected many times. The rearrangement joins TRBV4-3 to TRBJ2-4, with 9 bases aligning to TRBD2. Germline CDR1 reads LGHNA; CDR2 reads YSLEER. The J segment lost 6 bases and the V segment lost 0 bases, leaving 9 bases of the junction unmatched. CDR3 length: 17 residues. CDR3 in amino acids: CASSQDGASGASNIQYF. CDR3 DNA sequence: TGCGCCAGCAGCCAAGATGGTGCTAGCGGGGCCTCAAACATTCAGTACTTC.

This clonotype has only a few counts. The chain links TRBV25-1 to TRBJ2-2; 10 bases map to TRBD1. Looked up from germline, CDR1 is MGHDK and CDR2 is SYGVNS. The length of the CDR3 is 16 residues. The trim removed 3 bases at V and 3 bases at J, leaving 4 bases unmatched. CDR3 coding DNA: TGTGCCAGCAGTGACTGGACAGGGGGGCACACCGGGGAGCTGTTTTTT. It yields the protein CASSDWTGGHTGELFF.

In its sample, this clonotype was seen many times. The genes are TRBV5-1 and TRBJ2-5; possible D gene TRBD2, 5 bases. This CDR3 is built from 14 residues. Germline V gives CDR1 SGHRS, CDR2 YFSETQ. V was shortened by 1 base and J by 5 bases, with 12 bases between the two germline ends. CDR3 residues: CASSLNLASETQYF. Here the CDR3 DNA reads TGCGCCAGCAGCTTGAATCTAGCTTCGGAGACCCAGTACTTC. The variable domain in full, completed from reference TRBV5-1 and TRBJ2-5, reads KAGVTQTPRYLIKTRGQQVTLSCSPISGHRSVSWYQQTPGQGLQFLFEYFSETQRNKGNFPGRFSGRQFSNSRSEMNVSTLELGDSALYLCASSLNLASETQYFGPGTRLLVL.

With respect to this clonotype: Lacking the conserved final phenylalanine or tryptophan, this CDR3 likely reflects a read error. The CDR3 spells CASSPRPSSGANVLTC. CDR3 DNA: TGTGCCAGCAGCCCGCGGCCTAGCTCTGGGGCCAACGTCCTGACTTGC. The rearrangement joins TRBV14 to TRBJ2-6, with D unclear. CDR1 is SGHDN and CDR2 is FVKESK in the germline V gene. Trimming cost V 4 bases and J 0 bases, with 10 bases left between them. This CDR3 region has 16 residues.

This chain links TRBV3-1 with TRBJ2-5; the D gene is possibly TRBD2 (7 bases). The V gene's germline CDR1 is LGHDT and CDR2 YNNKEL (reference sequence). The V and J ends lost 7 bases and 4 bases respectively, with 19 bases between them. The CDR3 has 15 amino acids. This CDR3 is CASNHVGGPGETQYF. Written as DNA, the CDR3 is TGTGCCAGCAACCACGTCGGGGGGCCTGGAGAGACCCAGTACTTC.

Relative to its sample, this clonotype is medium-sized. The V and J genes are TRBV5-1 and TRBJ1-2, with TRBD1 as a possible D gene (5 bases). V lost 6 bases and J lost 6, with 18 bases in between. The CDR3 is 14 amino acids. Germline V gives CDR1 SGHRS, CDR2 YFSETQ. In DNA form, the CDR3 reads TGCGCCAGCACCGTGGGGGGGACCTGGGATGGCTACACCTTC. It specifies CASTVGGTWDGYTF.

This clonotype was observed a handful of times. The CDR3 DNA reads TGCGCCAGCAGCTCCCCCGGGGGGGCCCGGTTCTTC. It encodes CASSSPGGARFF. V usage is TRBV5-1 and J usage is TRBJ2-1; 8 bases are shared with TRBD2. This CDR3 has 12 amino acids. The trim removed 3 bases at V and 15 bases at J, leaving 8 bases unmatched. Germline V gives CDR1 SGHRS, CDR2 YFSETQ. Full variable domain (remainder filled in from reference TRBV5-1 and TRBJ2-1): KAGVTQTPRYLIKTRGQQVTLSCSPISGHRSVSWYQQTPGQGLQFLFEYFSETQRNKGNFPGRFSGRQFSNSRSEMNVSTLELGDSALYLCASSSPGGARFFGPGTRLTVL.

V usage is TRBV15 and J usage is TRBJ2-7, with a tentative D call TRBD2 (6 bases). This CDR3 is 13 amino acids long. The V end was cut by 5 bases, the J end by 3 bases, with 11 bases between. Germline-derived CDR1 and CDR2 are LNHNV and YYDKDF (reference sequence). DNA of the CDR3: TGTGCCACCAGCCCAGTGGAGGGCTACGAGCAGTACTTC. Translation gives CATSPVEGYEQYF.

A few counts support this clonotype. The chain has TRBV11-2 and TRBJ1-2; D is possibly TRBD1 (5 bases). The V gene's germline CDR1 is SGHAT and CDR2 FQNNGV. The ends were cut back, 1 base at V and 5 bases at J, with 17 bases in the middle. This CDR3 contains 16 residues. The CDR3 spells CASSLVLAGGGYGYTF. The CDR3 region has the DNA TGTGCCAGCAGCTTAGTTCTAGCAGGTGGGGGGTATGGCTACACCTTC.

This clonotype was seen a few times. The chain couples TRBV7-9 to TRBJ1-2; D is perhaps TRBD1 (5 bases). V lost 3 bases and J 2 bases, leaving 10 bases between the germline ends. The germline V gene has CDR1 SEHNR and CDR2 FQNEAQ (reference sequence). This CDR3 is 14 amino acids long. The CDR3 DNA reads as TGTGCCAGCAGCTTCGTAGGGACGAACTATGGCTACACCTTC. As protein: CASSFVGTNYGYTF.

This clonotype has at least ten counts. The rearrangement links TRBV12-3 or TRBV12-4 to TRBJ2-5; 8 bases agree with TRBD2. After removal of 4 bases from V and 0 bases from J, the junction contained 7 bases not matched to a gene. The CDR3 loop spans 16 amino acids. CDR3: CASSSKRGLYQETQYF. CDR3 nucleotides: TGTGCCAGCAGTTCGAAGCGGGGGCTCTACCAAGAGACCCAGTACTTC.

Only a few counts were recorded for this clonotype. The chain employs TRBV4-1 and TRBJ1-5; 8 bases match TRBD1. With V trimmed by 2 bases and J by 3 bases, 6 bases remained unmatched. Looked up from germline, CDR1 is MGHRA and CDR2 is YSYEKL. This CDR3 contains 16 residues. CDR3 amino acids: CASSQPTGAVNQPQHF. Here the CDR3 DNA reads TGCGCCAGCAGCCAACCGACAGGGGCGGTCAATCAGCCCCAGCATTTT.

This clonotype has a count of ten or more. The chain recombines TRBV7-2 with TRBJ2-7; possibly TRBD2 for D (6 bases). This CDR3 is built from 15 residues. Trimming pared 2 bases from V and 5 bases from J, leaving 16 bases between. Germline lookup yields CDR1 SGHTA and CDR2 FQGNSA. Here the CDR3 reads CASSLFSGAENEQYF. The CDR3 DNA follows: TGTGCCAGCAGCTTATTTAGCGGAGCGGAAAACGAGCAGTACTTC. The whole variable domain, filled in from reference TRBV7-2 and TRBJ2-7, reads GAGVSQSPSNKVTEKGKDVELRCDPISGHTALYWYRQSLGQGLEFLIYFQGNSAPDKSGLPSDRFSAERTGGSVSTLTIQRTQQEDSAVYLCASSLFSGAENEQYFGPGTRLTVT.